This T cell receptor (beta chain) was obtained from a study of radiation and T cells in renal cell carcinoma. Study-wide results and caveats: In blood, top tumor clones expanded by 2 weeks, shrinking by 4.

Sequenced by immunoSEQ multiplex PCR; TCRdb stores in-frame clones only, minus some. Here the sample spans approximately 90,000 clones, over 80% being singletons. A remark on this clone: Its antigen is currently unknown.

Germline V gene lookup returns CDR1 MNHEY and CDR2 SVGAGI. CDR3 size: 15 residues. V was clipped by 2 bases and J by 7 bases; unmatched bases: 10. Time point in this sample: blood 4 weeks post-SBRT, at nephrectomy. Treatment given: 15 Gy SBRT to primary tumor, nephrectomy 4 weeks later. This renal cell carcinoma was of the clear cell type. This receptor was identified in a man between 45 and 60 years old with renal cell carcinoma. The V call is TRBV6-5, the J call TRBJ2-7; 8 nucleotides align to TRBD1. Material: blood, obtained from a patient whose treatment included radiotherapy and nephrectomy. This chain's CDR3 is CASSYSLQGALEQYF. Written as DNA, the CDR3 is TGTGCCAGCAGTTACAGTTTGCAGGGGGCGCTTGAGCAGTACTTC.